The rows below give T cell receptor beta chains drawn from one sample of a study of PD-1 blockade in classical Hodgkin lymphoma. Produced via immunoSEQ multiplex PCR; TCRdb's table is partial and in-frame only. Here the sample spans around 19,000 clones, over 65% being singletons. Sequencing used peripheral blood mononuclear cells (PBMCs), obtained before the second cycle of nivolumab. All receptors come from a human donor with classical Hodgkin lymphoma. Both conserved end residues are part of each CDR3. A D gene is named only where the DNA matches it firmly.

TRBV11-2	TRBJ1-2	NA	CASSLTPAANYGYTF
TRBV6-9	TRBJ1-6	NA	CASSYSWPDSPLHF
TRBV5-1	TRBJ2-1	NA	CASSPLGDEQFF
TRBV7-9	TRBJ1-1	NA	CASSLASGGARTLNTEAFF
TRBV29-1	TRBJ2-7	TRBD2	CSASPSGSFYEQYF
TRBV21-1	TRBJ2-5	NA	CASSKKVKTQYF
TRBV19	TRBJ2-7	NA	CASSIDGWEPYEQYF
TRBV15	TRBJ1-6	NA	CATSRVRWGGHNSPLHF
TRBV7-9	TRBJ1-2	NA	CASSLETAYGYTF
TRBV19	TRBJ2-7	NA	CASSIGAGYYEQYF
TRBV5-1	TRBJ2-7	NA	CASSPGAGEDEQYF
TRBV7-2	TRBJ1-1	TRBD1	CASSLRQGLMNTEAFF
TRBV5-1	TRBJ1-5	TRBD1	CASSLAGGSNQPQHF
TRBV6-1	TRBJ2-7	TRBD2	CASTRGGGTYEQYF
TRBV15	TRBJ2-7	TRBD2	CATSSGTSGTYEQYF
TRBV5-1	TRBJ1-1	NA	CASSLTRDGVEAFF
TRBV4-2	TRBJ1-3	NA	CASSQDPHPGNTIYF